Sequencing of this T cell receptor beta chain was carried out in a study of control samples from healthy donors and cancer patients. V was shortened by 0 bases and J by 7 bases, with 13 bases between the two germline ends. This CDR3 has 15 amino acids. Germline V gene data show CDR1 as SGDLS and CDR2 as YYNGEE. Sequenced by immunoSEQ multiplex PCR; TCRdb stores in-frame clones only, minus some. The data contain about 180,000 clones, around 87% of them seen just once; the ten biggest clones take up approximately 1.4%. The specimen sequenced was blood. The receptor was isolated from a woman in her 50s in good health. V gene TRBV9 combines with J gene TRBJ1-4; D gene unclear. CDR3 residues: CASSVGTEVSEKLFF. CDR3 sequence (DNA): TGTGCCAGCAGCGTAGGGACGGAAGTGAGTGAAAAACTGTTTTTT.